This T cell receptor beta chain came from a study of shared clonotypes between healthy human individuals. Sequencing used immunoSEQ multiplex PCR; TCRdb keeps in-frame clones, though not all of them. The sample consists of about 2.4 million clones, over 85% of them appearing once. Per germline, CDR1 SGHRS and CDR2 YFSETQ. This CDR3 has 16 residues. The V gene lost 4 bases and the J gene lost 5 bases, with 18 bases spanning the gap. Sample: naive CD4+ T cells from PBMCs. The subset was: CD45RA+ positively selected. The V call is TRBV5-1, the J call TRBJ2-2; D perhaps matches TRBD1 (6 bases). The clonotype was recovered from a man aged 18 to 35 in good health. Some clones in this sample may be carry-over from other donors' samples. CDR3 nucleotide sequence: TGCGCCAGCAGCCCGCTGCAGGGGATAGGGACCGGGGAGCTGTTTTTT. Amino acid sequence: CASSPLQGIGTGELFF.